This T cell receptor (beta chain) was obtained from a study of blood T cell repertoires in COVID-19. Overall study: Samples representing acute and convalescent COVID-19 were sourced from the United States, Italy and Spain. From T cells, B-cell-depleted T cells, or PBMCs came the material, which was cDNA or gDNA.

The CDR3 is 16 residues long. After removal of 6 bases from V and 1 base from J, the junction contained 12 bases not matched to a gene. Looked up from germline, CDR1 is KGHSH and CDR2 is LQKENI. Assay: immunoSEQ multiplex PCR; the TCRdb copy retains only in-frame clones and omits some. The table has about 190,000 clones, 70% to 90% seen once. The rearrangement links TRBV18 to TRBJ2-7, with TRBD1 identical over 7 bases. Specimen: peripheral blood. The source is a woman aged 40 to 50 who had recovered from COVID-19. The CDR3 DNA is TGTGCCAGCTCTCGAGGTACGGGACAGAATTCCTACGAGCAGTACTTC. This sequence encodes CASSRGTGQNSYEQYF.